These 23 T cell receptor beta chains were sequenced from one sample in a study of somatic mutations in cytotoxic T cells in rheumatoid arthritis. TCRdb's table, derived via immunoSEQ multiplex PCR, lists solely in-frame clones and lacks some. Found here are under 35,000 clones, 70% to 90% of them singletons; the top ten hold 9.4%. Sequenced: CD8+ T cells sorted from blood. The source is an adult with rheumatoid arthritis.

V gene TRBV27 combines with J gene TRBJ1-2; D not certain. Germline-derived CDR1 and CDR2 are MNHEY and SMNVEV (reference sequence). The CDR3 is made up of 13 amino acids. With 3 bases removed from V and 8 bases from J, the gap between germline ends came to 13 bases. DNA for the CDR3: TGTGCCAGCAGTTTTTCCGGGCTGGGCGGCTACACCTTC. It is translated as CASSFSGLGGYTF.

The genes are TRBV28 and TRBJ2-7; the D is unclear. Trimming stripped 4 bases from V and 7 bases from J, with 8 bases between. CDR1 is MDHEN, CDR2 SYDVKM, per germline. This CDR3 contains 11 residues. CDR3 protein: CASSSVGEQYF. In DNA form, the CDR3 reads TGTGCCAGCAGTTCGGTGGGGGAGCAGTACTTC.

This rearrangement joins TRBV5-1 to TRBJ2-7; 7 bases are a match to TRBD2. CDR3 length: 14 residues. Unmatched junction bases numbered 9, after V lost 6 bases and J lost 3 bases. The germline V gene has CDR1 SGHRS and CDR2 YFSETQ. CDR3 amino acids: CASTGLGRDYEQYF. Written as DNA, the CDR3 is TGCGCCAGCACCGGACTTGGGAGGGACTACGAGCAGTACTTC.

The chain combines TRBV30 with TRBJ1-2; the D is unclear. Looked up from germline, CDR1 is GTSNPN and CDR2 is SVGIG (reference sequence). The CDR3 is 15 amino acids. V was cut by 4 bases and J by 1 base, with 16 bases left in between. Written as DNA, the CDR3 is TGTGCCTGGACCGACCGAAGGGCCAGTAACTATGGCTACACCTTC. This translates into CAWTDRRASNYGYTF. Together with reference TRBV30 and TRBJ1-2, the CDR3 gives the full variable domain: SQTIHQWPATLVQPVGSPLSLECTVEGTSNPNLYWYRQAAGRGLQLLFYSVGIGQISSEVPQNLSASRPQDRQFILSSKKLLLSDSGFYLCAWTDRRASNYGYTFGSGTRLTVV.

The chain carries TRBV9 and TRBJ1-5, with TRBD1 as a possible D gene (6 bases). This CDR3 contains 15 residues. The germline CDR1 and CDR2 sequences are SGDLS and YYNGEE. Trimming removed 1 base at V and 1 base at J, with 9 bases between. The CDR3 reads CASSVTGNSNQPQHF. CDR3 in DNA: TGTGCCAGCAGCGTAACAGGGAACAGCAATCAGCCCCAGCATTTT.

The J gene is TRBJ2-3, the V gene TRBV9, with 9 positions matching TRBD1. V was pared by 7 bases and J by 0 bases, with 3 bases of the junction left unmatched. This CDR3 is 14 amino acids long. Germline CDR1 and CDR2: SGDLS and YYNGEE. In DNA form, the CDR3 reads TGTGCCAGCGGACAGGGGTCTAGCACAGATACGCAGTATTTT. This codes for CASGQGSSTDTQYF. Combining the CDR3 with reference TRBV9 and TRBJ2-3 gives the whole variable domain DSGVTQTPKHLITATGQRVTLRCSPRSGDLSVYWYQQSLDQGLQFLIQYYNGEERAKGNILERFSAQQFPDLHSELNLSSLELGDSALYFCASGQGSSTDTQYFGPGTRLTVL.

The chain joins TRBV5-1 to TRBJ1-2, with D possibly matching TRBD1 (6 bases). The length of the CDR3 is 14 residues. CDR1 SGHRS and CDR2 YFSETQ come from the germline V gene. V lost 1 base and J 6 bases, leaving 13 bases between the germline ends. This CDR3 reads CASSLYREQDGYTF. The DNA of the CDR3 is TGCGCCAGCAGCTTGTACAGGGAGCAAGATGGCTACACCTTC. The entire variable domain, with the rest obtained from reference TRBV5-1 and TRBJ1-2, is as follows: KAGVTQTPRYLIKTRGQQVTLSCSPISGHRSVSWYQQTPGQGLQFLFEYFSETQRNKGNFPGRFSGRQFSNSRSEMNVSTLELGDSALYLCASSLYREQDGYTFGSGTRLTVV.

The chain recombines TRBV11-1 with TRBJ2-5; D is uncertain. V lost 1 base and J lost 4, with 7 bases in between. The CDR3 extends over 13 amino acids. Germline-derived CDR1 and CDR2 are SGHAT and FQDESV (reference sequence). The CDR3 coding sequence is TGTGCCAGCAGCTTAGGGGCGGCAGAGACCCAGTACTTC. Protein product: CASSLGAAETQYF.

The chain has TRBV6-6 and TRBJ1-1; a weak D match, TRBD1 (5 bases). This CDR3 is 14 amino acids long. Germline CDR1 MNHNY, CDR2 SVGAGI (reference sequence). The V and J ends lost 6 bases and 0 bases respectively, with 11 bases between them. CDR3 bases: TGTGCCAGCAGCGAACAGGACATGAACACTGAAGCTTTCTTT. It is translated as CASSEQDMNTEAFF.

The gene calls are TRBV9 and TRBJ1-1, with 11 bases identical to TRBD1. Trimming took 3 bases from V and 4 from J; bases not matched to a gene: 5. The CDR3 length is 15 residues. Germline V CDR1 and CDR2: SGDLS, YYNGEE. DNA for the CDR3: TGTGCCAGCAGCGCCGAGGGGACAGGGGGCACTGAAGCTTTCTTT. Amino acids: CASSAEGTGGTEAFF.

This clone was seen a handful of times. V is TRBV4-1 and J is TRBJ1-1; TRBD1 matches at 8 bases. Germline V gene sequence: CDR1 MGHRA, CDR2 YSYEKL. The CDR3 loop spans 12 amino acids. Germline trimming cut 6 bases from V and 6 bases from J; bases unmatched to any gene: 3. This CDR3 reads CASSLQGAEAFF. As DNA, the CDR3 is TGCGCCAGCAGTTTACAGGGGGCTGAAGCTTTCTTT.

V is TRBV28 and J is TRBJ2-1; weak D call: TRBD1 (5 bases). CDR3 length: 13 residues. V was shortened by 2 bases and J by 8 bases, with 10 bases between the two germline ends. Germline CDR1 is MDHEN and CDR2 is SYDVKM. CDR3 DNA sequence: TGTGCCAGCAGTTTACTAGGGGCGGATGAGCAGTTCTTC. This sequence encodes CASSLLGADEQFF.

This rearrangement joins TRBV5-1 to TRBJ2-1; D gene uncertain. Germline V gene sequence: CDR1 SGHRS, CDR2 YFSETQ. With 3 bases removed from V and 6 bases from J, the gap between germline ends came to 7 bases. CDR3 size: 12 residues. CDR3 protein: CASSWNSNEQFF. The CDR3 region has the DNA TGCGCCAGCAGCTGGAACAGCAATGAGCAGTTCTTC.

J is TRBJ2-5 and V is TRBV6-5; 8 positions agree with TRBD1. The last part of the DNA fits TRBJ2-7 better; the J call may be wrong. The V gene's germline CDR1 is MNHEY and CDR2 SVGAGI. The CDR3 spans 14 residues. The DNA for the CDR3 is TGTGCCAGCAGTTCTTCAGGGGGCTCGTACGAGCAGTACTTC. This encodes CASSSSGGSYEQYF.

The chain uses TRBV19 and TRBJ1-1; TRBD1 agrees at 8 bases. Germline values: CDR1 LNHDA, CDR2 SQIVND (reference sequence). CDR3 length: 17 amino acids. V trimming: 7 bases; J trimming: 0 bases; junction bases outside the gene matches: 13. CDR3 sequence reads: CASTNIGQGMMNTEAFF. The CDR3 nucleotides are TGTGCCAGTACCAACATTGGACAGGGAATGATGAACACTGAAGCTTTCTTT.

This rearrangement joins TRBV5-4 to TRBJ2-5; TRBD2 matches 8 bases. V lost 0 bases to trimming and J lost 1 base; unmatched junction nucleotides: 8. This CDR3 contains 17 residues. In germline, CDR1 is SGHNT, CDR2 YYREEE (reference sequence). The CDR3 nucleotides are TGTGCCAGCAGCTTGGGGCTAGCGGGCGATGTCCAAGAGACCCAGTACTTC. It codes for CASSLGLAGDVQETQYF.

V and J are TRBV9 and TRBJ1-3; TRBD1 aligns across 9 bases. This CDR3 spans 15 amino acids. From germline, CDR1 is SGDLS and CDR2 YYNGEE. Trimming cost V 2 bases and J 2 bases; bases outside gene matches: 2. CDR3 region: CASSVTGGPGNTIYF. Here the CDR3 DNA reads TGTGCCAGCAGCGTTACAGGGGGCCCTGGAAACACCATATATTTT.

V and J are TRBV13 and TRBJ2-1; 8 nucleotides match TRBD2. CDR3 size: 14 residues. The V gene's germline CDR1 is PRHDT and CDR2 FYEKMQ (reference sequence). The V segment lost 0 bases and the J segment 9 bases; nucleotides outside the gene matches: 4. The CDR3 nucleotides are TGTGCCAGCAGCTTAGGGACTAGCGAGGGTGAGCAGTTCTTC. Amino acids: CASSLGTSEGEQFF.

The chain recombines TRBV2 with TRBJ2-5; TRBD1 agrees at 8 bases. The CDR3 consists of 13 residues. Germline trimming cut 8 bases from V and 5 bases from J; bases unmatched to any gene: 7. Germline CDR1 reads SNHLY; CDR2 reads FYNNEI. The CDR3 spells CASSDRVGETQYF. The CDR3 DNA sequence: TGTGCCAGCTCGGACAGGGTAGGCGAGACCCAGTACTTC.

J is TRBJ1-1 and V is TRBV11-2, with TRBD1 matching 9 bases. Germline assignment: CDR1 SGHAT and CDR2 FQNNGV. Trimming cost V 4 bases and J 4 bases; bases outside gene matches: 16. The CDR3 runs 18 residues. The CDR3 sequence: CASSSVYEGQGSGTEAFF. CDR3 nucleotides: TGTGCCAGCAGCTCGGTCTACGAAGGACAGGGGTCGGGCACTGAAGCTTTCTTT.

This chain joins TRBV7-9 and TRBJ2-7, with a possible D match to TRBD1 (5 bases). With 5 bases removed from V and 4 bases from J, the gap between germline ends came to 15 bases. The germline V gene encodes CDR1 SEHNR and CDR2 FQNEAQ (reference sequence). The CDR3 length is 14 residues. The CDR3 protein is CASSPSGIRYEQYF. CDR3 DNA: TGTGCCAGCAGCCCATCAGGGATCAGATACGAGCAGTACTTC.

The table lists this clone with a count of one. This sequence joins TRBV7-2 and TRBJ2-1; 9 positions agree with TRBD1. Germline lookup yields CDR1 SGHTA and CDR2 FQGNSA. The CDR3 runs 19 residues. Trimming cost V 4 bases and J 6 bases; bases outside gene matches: 19. CDR3: CASSSWIGDRDRDSNEQFF. In nucleotides, the CDR3 is TGTGCCAGCAGCTCCTGGATCGGGGACCGGGACAGGGACTCCAATGAGCAGTTCTTC.

CDR3 nucleotide sequence: TGTGCCAGCAGCCCGGGGACATTGAACACTGAAGCTTTCTTT. Translating gives CASSPGTLNTEAFF. The rearrangement uses TRBV5-4 and TRBJ1-1, with D perhaps TRBD1 (6 bases). Germline V gives CDR1 SGHNT, CDR2 YYREEE (reference sequence). CDR3 length equals 14 residues. Trimming stripped 4 bases from V and 0 bases from J, with 10 bases between.